The rows below give T cell receptor beta chains drawn from one sample of a study of shared clonotypes between healthy human individuals. Generated by immunoSEQ multiplex PCR, the TCRdb table keeps only in-frame clones and is missing some. The repertoire holds 2 million or so clones, 90% to 95% seen once, with about 0.13% in the top ten. Specimen: naive CD4+ T cells sorted from blood. The receptors derive from a man between 18 and 35 years old in good health. The CDR3 runs from the conserved cysteine through the conserved F or W. Each record gives: D gene, J gene, clone size, V gene, CDR3 DNA, CDR3 protein. The D gene is left open where the match is weak. Expanded clones are given a class, and other clones once, few, many or no size at all.

NA TRBJ2-5 NA TRBV5-1 TGCGCCAGCAGCATACGCGAAGAGACCCAGTACTTC CASSIREETQYF
TRBD1 TRBJ2-1 NA TRBV18 TGTGCCAGCTCACCCCAATTCGGACAGGGTCCTTACAATGAGCAGTTCTTC CASSPQFGQGPYNEQFF
TRBD2 TRBJ2-3 NA TRBV6-5 TGTGCCAGCAGACCAGCGGGGAGCACAGATACGCAGTATTTT CASRPAGSTDTQYF
NA TRBJ1-6 NA TRBV10-1 TGCGCCAGCAGTGCCGGGATAGGACCTAATTCACCCCTCCACTTT CASSAGIGPNSPLHF
NA TRBJ1-1 NA TRBV10-3 TGTGCCATCAGTGAGCGGAATGCCCGAAACACTGAAGCTTTCTTT CAISERNARNTEAFF
TRBD1 TRBJ2-7 NA TRBV5-1 TGCGCCAGCAGCCGGGACAGGGGGCAGTACGAGCAGTACTTC CASSRDRGQYEQYF
NA TRBJ1-2 NA TRBV5-5 TGTGCCAGCAGCGAGAACAGCTATGGCTACACCTTC CASSENSYGYTF
TRBD1 TRBJ1-4 NA TRBV7-9 TGTGCCAGCAGCTTGACAGGGAATCGTGAAAAACTGTTTTTT CASSLTGNREKLFF
NA TRBJ1-4 NA TRBV2 TGTGCCAGCAGCCCAGGGCATTCAACTAATGAAAAACTGTTTTTT CASSPGHSTNEKLFF
NA TRBJ2-1 NA TRBV5-1 TGCGCCAGCAGCTTGGGTGGGCCCCTCTCCTACAATGAGCAGTTCTTC CASSLGGPLSYNEQFF
NA TRBJ1-1 few TRBV27 TGTGCCAGCAGTTTTAGGGGGAACACTGAAGCTTTCTTT CASSFRGNTEAFF
TRBD1 TRBJ2-4 NA TRBV6-5 TGTGCCAGCAGTGACTGGGGGGACAGGGGAAACATTCAGTACTTC CASSDWGDRGNIQYF
NA TRBJ1-2 NA TRBV5-6 TGTGCCAGCAGCTACGAGTATGGCTACACCTTC CASSYEYGYTF
TRBD1 TRBJ2-1 NA TRBV10-3 TGTGCCATCAGGGAAGGGGGCGCCCTCAATGAGCAGTTCTTC CAIREGGALNEQFF
NA TRBJ2-2 NA TRBV28 TGTGCCAGCAGTTCGAGTGGCACAGCGAACACCGGGGAGCTGTTTTTT CASSSSGTANTGELFF
NA TRBJ1-1 NA TRBV29-1 TGCAGCGTTGTTGTTCAGAACACTGAAGCTTTCTTT CSVVVQNTEAFF
NA TRBJ2-7 NA TRBV28 TGTGCCAGCAGTCGCCTCGTGGCCTACGAGCAGTACTTC CASSRLVAYEQYF
NA TRBJ1-5 NA TRBV4-1 TGCGCCAGCATCTCCGGCCGGGGACCCCTAAGGGAGGATCAGCCCCAGCATTTT CASISGRGPLREDQPQHF
NA TRBJ2-7 NA TRBV12-5 TGTGCTAGTGGTTTCAACAACTACGAGCAGTACTTC CASGFNNYEQYF
TRBD2 TRBJ2-7 NA TRBV5-1 TGCGCCAGCAGCCGACTAGCGGGAGGGCCGTACGAGCAGTACTTC CASSRLAGGPYEQYF
TRBD1 TRBJ2-7 once TRBV5-1 TGCGCCAGCAGCTTGGCCTTAGGACAGGGCTACGAGCAGTACTTC CASSLALGQGYEQYF
TRBD1 TRBJ1-1 NA TRBV28 TGTGCCAGCAGTTTCTGGACAGGGTCAGGAGCTTTCTTT CASSFWTGSGAFF
NA TRBJ2-6 NA TRBV2 TGTGCCAGCAGTCAAGTTGGGCCCCGGCTCTCTGGGGCCAACGTCCTGACTTTC CASSQVGPRLSGANVLTF
NA TRBJ2-3 NA TRBV28 TGTGCCAGCGAAAAGGCCAACCCGCCGGGGCAGTATTTT CASEKANPPGQYF
NA TRBJ2-5 NA TRBV13 TGTGCCAGCAGCACACAAGAGACCCAGTACTTC CASSTQETQYF
NA TRBJ1-5 NA TRBV19 TGTGCCAGTAGTAATACAGGGTCTAGCAATCAGCCCCAGCATTTT CASSNTGSSNQPQHF
NA TRBJ1-3 NA TRBV2 TGTGCCAGCGGGCCCACGGTGAACACCATATATTTT CASGPTVNTIYF
NA TRBJ2-5 NA TRBV5-1 TGCGCCAGCACCCTGGTACCGGCAGGGGGGCTAGAGACCCAGTACTTC CASTLVPAGGLETQYF
NA TRBJ1-5 NA TRBV6-6 TGTGCCAGCAGTCTATCGACAGATCAGCCCCAGCATTTT CASSLSTDQPQHF
NA TRBJ1-2 NA TRBV6-1 TGTGCCAGCCTAATCGGACAGCCTAACTATGGCTACACCTTC CASLIGQPNYGYTF
TRBD1 TRBJ2-7 NA TRBV7-9 TGTGCCAGCAGCTTAATGCGGGACAGGGGATCCTACGAGCAGTACTTC CASSLMRDRGSYEQYF
NA TRBJ1-4 once TRBV5-1 TGCGCCAGCAGCGTGGAGGGGGCTAATGAAAAACTGTTTTTT CASSVEGANEKLFF
NA TRBJ1-2 NA TRBV5-1 TGCGCCAGCAGCTTGACAGGGAATAACTATGGCTACACCTTC CASSLTGNNYGYTF
NA TRBJ2-1 once TRBV18 TGTGCCAGCTCACCACGAGGCCCCACTTTTTACAATGAGCAGTTCTTC CASSPRGPTFYNEQFF
NA TRBJ1-6 once TRBV7-9 TGTGCCAGCAGCCCGTCGGGGGGCCCACCCCTCCACTTT CASSPSGGPPLHF
NA TRBJ1-1 NA TRBV11-2 TGTGCCAGCAGCTTAGGAAGGGGTCTGGGCACTGAAGCTTTCTTT CASSLGRGLGTEAFF
TRBD1 TRBJ2-3 NA TRBV5-1 TGCGCCAGCAGCCTTACCGGGACAGGGGTTTCAGATACGCAGTATTTT CASSLTGTGVSDTQYF
TRBD1 TRBJ1-2 NA TRBV5-1 TGCGCCAGCGGAAAGGACAGGGGCGACTATGGCTACACCTTC CASGKDRGDYGYTF
NA TRBJ2-1 NA TRBV12-5 TGTGCTAGTGGTTTGTATGAGCAGTTCTTC CASGLYEQFF
NA TRBJ1-6 NA TRBV5-8 TGTGCCAGCAGCTTCGTGCCCCTTAAGGGTTCACCCCTCCACTTT CASSFVPLKGSPLHF
TRBD1 TRBJ2-5 NA TRBV7-9 TGTGCCAGCAGCTCCTGGGACAGGGTGTACCAAGAGACCCAGTACTTC CASSSWDRVYQETQYF
NA TRBJ1-1 NA TRBV18 TGTGCCAGCTCACCGGGACTTGTGGACGCGGGGGCTTTCTTT CASSPGLVDAGAFF
NA TRBJ1-1 NA TRBV10-3 TGTGCCATCAGTGCCGGGGGGAACACTGAAGCTTTCTTT CAISAGGNTEAFF
NA TRBJ2-7 NA TRBV5-4 TGTGCCAGCAGCTTGACCGGGTCTCACGAGCAGTACTTC CASSLTGSHEQYF
NA TRBJ1-2 NA TRBV5-1 TGCGCCAGCAGCTTGGAGGGGCAAAGTAGTGGCTACACCTTC CASSLEGQSSGYTF
NA TRBJ2-5 NA TRBV5-1 TGCGCCAGTAGCTTTACGGGCAGGGGCGAGACCCAGTACTTC CASSFTGRGETQYF
TRBD1 TRBJ1-6 NA TRBV5-1 TGCGCCAGCAGCTTGGGCCCTCCGGGACAGAATTCACCCCTCCACTTT CASSLGPPGQNSPLHF
NA TRBJ1-6 NA TRBV2 TGTGCCAGCAGTGAAGAGGCGTATAATTCACCCCTCCACTTT CASSEEAYNSPLHF
TRBD1 TRBJ2-7 NA TRBV4-3 TGCGCCAGCAGCCAAGATGGGACAGGGGGCGCCGAGCAGTACTTC CASSQDGTGGAEQYF
TRBD2 TRBJ2-1 NA TRBV6-5 TGTGCCAGCGCTGTGGGAGGGTTAAGCTACAATGAGCAGTTCTTC CASAVGGLSYNEQFF
NA TRBJ2-2 NA TRBV28 TGTGCCAGCAGTTTCTTGGCTCTGTTAGGTCCTCATGGGGCCGGGGAGCTGTTTTTT CASSFLALLGPHGAGELFF
TRBD2 TRBJ2-7 NA TRBV7-2 TGTGCCAGCAGTCGACTAGCGGGAGGGCCGGTGCAGTACTTC CASSRLAGGPVQYF
TRBD2 TRBJ2-1 NA TRBV6-5 TGTGCCAGCAGCCCTGGACTAGCCCATGAGCAGTTCTTC CASSPGLAHEQFF
TRBD2 TRBJ2-3 NA TRBV5-1 TGCGCCAGCACGTCCCGGGGACTAGCGGGAAGAAACACAGATACGCAGTATTTT CASTSRGLAGRNTDTQYF
NA TRBJ1-3 NA TRBV4-3 TGCGCCAGCAGCCAAGACAGACAGACTGGAAACACCATATATTTT CASSQDRQTGNTIYF